This T cell receptor (beta chain) was captured by sequencing in a study of blood T cell repertoires in COVID-19. Clones were sequenced by immunoSEQ multiplex PCR, and TCRdb holds only the in-frame ones, with some missing. The sample records about 140,000 clones, around three quarters being singletons. The CDR3 sequence is 13 residues long. V gave up 6 bases and J gave up 4 bases, with 12 bases separating them. CDR1 is SEHNR, CDR2 FQNEAQ, per germline (reference sequence). The genes are TRBV7-9 and TRBJ1-2; D may be TRBD1 (6 bases). The sequence derives from a man between 60 and 75 years old with acute or convalescent COVID-19. Sequencing used peripheral blood. The CDR3 nucleotides read TGTGCCAGCAGACCTACAGGGTTCTATGGCTACACCTTC. Translated, it gives CASRPTGFYGYTF.